Presented here are 7 T cell receptor beta chains from one specimen sequenced in a study of CD8 T cells in ankylosing spondylitis. One entry per CDR3 protein results from TCRdb running MiXCR on the 5' RACE reads. The table includes approximately 350,000 distinct CDR3 sequences, approximately 22% detected once. The sequenced material came from blood, either unsorted or a sorted T cell fraction (not recorded which). The receptor set was obtained from a male donor with ankylosing spondylitis or in good health (not recorded which).

Only a few counts were recorded for this clonotype. The chain joins TRBV11-1 to TRBJ2-1; TRBD1 aligns across 8 bases. V gave up 5 bases and J gave up 1 base; unmatched junction bases: 16. In germline, CDR1 is SGHAT, CDR2 FQDESV (reference sequence). The CDR3 sequence is 19 residues long. The CDR3, as DNA: TGTGCCAGCAGCCCCAAGGTGTCCAGGGGGCATCGATCCTACAATGAGCAGTTCTTC. This codes for CASSPKVSRGHRSYNEQFF.

This clonotype was observed a handful of times. The CDR3 sequence is CASSYGQTDTGELFF. The CDR3 DNA reads TGTGCCAGCAGTTACGGACAGACAGACACCGGGGAGCTGTTTTTT. This rearrangement joins TRBV6-5 to TRBJ2-2, with D possibly TRBD1 on 6 matching bases. Trimming shortened V by 2 bases and J by 3 bases, and 10 bases separated the two germline ends. The CDR3 is made up of 15 amino acids. CDR1 is MNHEY, CDR2 SVGAGI, per germline.

This chain connects TRBV27 to TRBJ2-1; no definite D call. Germline V lookup: CDR1 MNHEY, CDR2 SMNVEV (reference sequence). There are 15 residues in the CDR3. Trimming removed 3 bases from V and 0 bases from J, with 9 bases in between. The CDR3 is CASSFLWSSYNEQFF. The CDR3 nucleotides are TGTGCCAGCAGTTTCCTTTGGAGCTCCTACAATGAGCAGTTCTTC.

This clonotype was observed a few times. V gene TRBV9 combines with J gene TRBJ2-3; the D gene is possibly TRBD2 (6 bases). Looked up from germline, CDR1 is SGDLS and CDR2 is YYNGEE. This CDR3 is built from 16 residues. The V gene lost 4 bases and the J gene lost 2 bases, with 17 bases spanning the gap. The CDR3, as DNA: TGTGCCAGCAGCAGCCTTGTTGGCGGGGACACAGATACGCAGTATTTT. It yields the protein CASSSLVGGDTDTQYF. The variable domain in full, completed from reference TRBV9 and TRBJ2-3, reads DSGVTQTPKHLITATGQRVTLRCSPRSGDLSVYWYQQSLDQGLQFLIQYYNGEERAKGNILERFSAQQFPDLHSELNLSSLELGDSALYFCASSSLVGGDTDTQYFGPGTRLTVL.

V is TRBV7-8 and J is TRBJ2-1; 12 bases align to TRBD2. Germline CDR1 SGHVS, CDR2 FQNEAQ. The CDR3 runs 15 residues. The V and J ends lost 5 bases and 6 bases, in that order; junction bases with no gene match: 5. The CDR3 sequence: CASSPLAGGLNEQFF. In nucleotides, the CDR3 is TGTGCCAGCAGCCCCCTAGCGGGGGGGCTCAATGAGCAGTTCTTC.

The CDR3 protein is CASNPAERAGELFF. The CDR3 nucleotides are TGTGCCAGCAACCCCGCGGAGCGGGCCGGGGAGCTGTTTTTT. The chain has TRBV3-1 and TRBJ2-2; tentative D call: TRBD2 (6 bases). The CDR3 contains 14 residues. The V end was cut by 7 bases, the J end by 6 bases, with 15 bases between. From germline, CDR1 is LGHDT and CDR2 YNNKEL (reference sequence). Variable domain in full (rest from reference TRBV3-1 and TRBJ2-2): DTAVSQTPKYLVTQMGNDKSIKCEQNLGHDTMYWYKQDSKKFLKIMFSYNNKELIINETVPNRFSPKSPDKAHLNLHINSLELGDSAVYFCASNPAERAGELFFGEGSRLTVL.

This clonotype was counted between two and nine times. The V and J genes are TRBV29-1 and TRBJ2-5; D might be TRBD1 (6 bases). CDR3 size: 15 residues. V was pared by 6 bases and J by 1 base, with 18 bases between. Germline CDR1 SQVTM, CDR2 ANQGSEA. In DNA form, the CDR3 reads TGCAGCGTCAGAGGGACACCGGCCCGCCAAGAGACCCAGTACTTC. The encoded protein is CSVRGTPARQETQYF.